This TCR beta chain was found in a study of T cell responses to AZD1222 COVID-19 vaccine. The assay was immunoSEQ multiplex PCR, and TCRdb's table has in-frame clones only and misses some. The sample holds around 110,000 clones, approximately 90% seen once. The origin of this receptor is an adult who received the AZD1222 COVID-19 vaccine. Sequenced here: peripheral blood, sampled 28 days after the second AZD1222 dose.

CDR3 nucleotides: TGCGCCAGCAGCTTGGCCTGGAGGGAGACCCAGTACTTC. Protein: CASSLAWRETQYF. This chain uses TRBV5-1 with TRBJ2-5; the D gene is possibly TRBD2 (5 bases). Germline values: CDR1 SGHRS, CDR2 YFSETQ. V was pared by 0 bases and J by 5 bases, with 8 bases between. The CDR3 runs to 13 residues.